Here is one T cell receptor (beta chain) with its context. Its antigen is still unknown. This specimen comes from a study of cytomegalovirus exposure and HLA in healthy donors. The V end was cut by 6 bases, the J end by 4 bases, with 30 bases between. CDR3 length equals 19 residues. Germline CDR1 reads LNHDA; CDR2 reads SQIVND (reference sequence). Primers: 60 Vbeta forward and 13 Jbeta reverse. Sequencing was performed with immunoSEQ multiplex PCR; in TCRdb, only in-frame clones are kept and a portion is missing. The data show under 150,000 clones, roughly 83% seen once. Points from the study as a whole: Among TCR beta chains of equal frequency, HLA-associated ones were more clonally expanded in a later analysis.

The sequencing input was PBMCs. The chain carries TRBV19 and TRBJ1-2; weak D call: TRBD1 (6 bases). The receptor comes from a man aged 35 to 55 in good health and CMV-seronegative. This CDR3 is CASRPPWGFTGQSLYGYTF. The DNA of the CDR3 is TGTGCCAGTAGACCTCCCTGGGGGTTTACGGGACAAAGCCTCTATGGCTACACCTTC.